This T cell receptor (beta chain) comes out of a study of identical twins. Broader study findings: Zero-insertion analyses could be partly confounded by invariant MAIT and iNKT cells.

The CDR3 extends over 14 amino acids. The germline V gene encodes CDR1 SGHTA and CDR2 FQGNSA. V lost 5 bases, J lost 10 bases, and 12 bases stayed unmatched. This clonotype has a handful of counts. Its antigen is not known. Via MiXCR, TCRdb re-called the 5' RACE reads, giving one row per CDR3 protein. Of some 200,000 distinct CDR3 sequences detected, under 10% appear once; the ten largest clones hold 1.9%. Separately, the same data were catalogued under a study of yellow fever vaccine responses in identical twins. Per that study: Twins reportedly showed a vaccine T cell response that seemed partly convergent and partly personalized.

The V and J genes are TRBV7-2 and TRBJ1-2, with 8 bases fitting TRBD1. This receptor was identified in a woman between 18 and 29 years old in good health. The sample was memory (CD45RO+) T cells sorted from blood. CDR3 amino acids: CASSRDRSSPFYTF. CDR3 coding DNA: TGTGCCAGCAGCCGGGACAGGTCCTCTCCCTTCTACACCTTC. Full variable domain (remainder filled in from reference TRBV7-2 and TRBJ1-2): GAGVSQSPSNKVTEKGKDVELRCDPISGHTALYWYRQSLGQGLEFLIYFQGNSAPDKSGLPSDRFSAERTGGSVSTLTIQRTQQEDSAVYLCASSRDRSSPFYTFGSGTRLTVV.